This T cell receptor beta chain was captured in a study of T cells in Graves' hyperthyroidism and ophthalmopathy. Source material for PBMCs was about 11 ml fresh peripheral blood. RNA transcripts gave rise to amplified TCR beta CDR3 regions. A set of HTBI primers served as the primers for a first-round RT-PCR of the TCR CDR3. In TCRdb, the multiplex PCR reads were re-called with MiXCR into one record per CDR3 protein. The table lists 500,000 to 600,000 distinct CDR3 sequences, 15% to 20% of them singletons, with roughly 44% in the top ten. The CDR3 extends over 15 amino acids. Germline loops: CDR1 SNHLY, CDR2 FYNNEI. V lost 6 bases and J lost 1, with 13 bases in between. This clonotype was picked up many times.

The V call is TRBV2, the J call TRBJ1-5, with D uncertain. This clonotype was obtained from a man in his forties with Graves' ophthalmopathy. Sequencing was carried out using blood. CDR3 bases: TGTGCCAGCAGCCCAGAGGGTGGGAGCAATCAGCCCCAGCATTTT. Its protein product is CASSPEGGSNQPQHF.